This passage covers 22 T cell receptor beta chains from one sample sequenced in a study of OX40 agonist ivuxolimab in advanced cancers. TCRdb's table, derived via immunoSEQ multiplex PCR, lists solely in-frame clones and lacks some. The sample lists 65,000 to 80,000 clones, roughly 87% occurring once. The input for sequencing was CD4+ or CD8+ T cells sorted from blood, taken in a trial of the OX40 agonist ivuxolimab. These receptors all stem from an adult with an advanced solid tumor such as melanoma, head and neck, liver or kidney cancer.

The chain recombines TRBV6-1 with TRBJ2-6; TRBD1 matches 9 bases. Trimming at V came to 4 bases and at J to 0 bases, leaving 4 bases not matched to a gene. In germline, CDR1 is MNHNS, CDR2 SASEGT. This CDR3 is 17 amino acids long. The CDR3 sequence: CASSGQGVHSGANVLTF. CDR3 sequence (DNA): TGTGCCAGCAGTGGACAGGGGGTTCACTCTGGGGCCAACGTCCTGACTTTC.

This clone has only a few counts. This chain joins TRBV5-1 and TRBJ2-7; no clear D gene. Trimming stripped 0 bases from V and 0 bases from J, with 10 bases between. Germline CDR1 and CDR2: SGHRS and YFSETQ. The CDR3 runs 15 residues. The CDR3 nucleotides read TGCGCCAGCAGCTTGGACGCAGCAAGCTCCTACGAGCAGTACTTC. This sequence encodes CASSLDAASSYEQYF.

V usage is TRBV15 and J usage is TRBJ2-5, with 7 bases that match TRBD1. Losses at the gene ends were 3 bases for V and 0 bases for J; bases not matched to a gene: 7. This CDR3 region has 16 residues. Per the germline V gene, CDR1 is LNHNV and CDR2 is YYDKDF (reference sequence). The CDR3 sequence is CATSRTGQLDQETQYF. The CDR3 region has the DNA TGTGCCACCAGCAGGACGGGACAGCTGGACCAAGAGACCCAGTACTTC.

The chain links TRBV5-4 to TRBJ1-2; TRBD1 might be the D (5 bases). Looked up from germline, CDR1 is SGHNT and CDR2 is YYREEE (reference sequence). V lost 1 base to trimming and J lost 6 bases, with 22 bases between them. The CDR3 is 17 residues long. DNA for the CDR3: TGTGCCAGCAGCTTGTTGGGACCGATTATGTCCGGGCATGGCTACACCTTC. This translates into CASSLLGPIMSGHGYTF. Using reference TRBV5-4 and TRBJ1-2 for the parts outside the CDR3, the full variable domain is ETGVTQSPTHLIKTRGQQVTLRCSSQSGHNTVSWYQQALGQGPQFIFQYYREEENGRGNFPPRFSGLQFPNYSSELNVNALELDDSALYLCASSLLGPIMSGHGYTFGSGTRLTVV.

The V call is TRBV9, the J call TRBJ2-2; D ambiguous. CDR1 is SGDLS, CDR2 YYNGEE, per germline. CDR3 length: 13 amino acids. With 0 bases removed from V and 6 bases from J, the gap between germline ends came to 6 bases. The CDR3 reads CASSVGSSGELFF. The CDR3 nucleotides are TGTGCCAGCAGCGTAGGTTCGTCCGGGGAGCTGTTTTTT.

The chain couples TRBV4-3 to TRBJ2-3; 8 nucleotides match TRBD2. Germline trimming cut 0 bases from V and 1 base from J; bases unmatched to any gene: 6. The germline CDR1 and CDR2 sequences are LGHNA and YSLEER. The CDR3 covers 17 residues. CDR3 DNA sequence: TGCGCCAGCAGCCAAGAGGGAGCGGGAGTGGGCACAGATACGCAGTATTTT. As protein: CASSQEGAGVGTDTQYF.

The genes are TRBV9 and TRBJ2-1; D is perhaps TRBD2 (6 bases). Per germline, CDR1 SGDLS and CDR2 YYNGEE. Trimming took 0 bases from V and 9 from J, leaving 16 bases between them. CDR3 length: 15 residues. The CDR3 DNA reads TGTGCCAGCAGCGTAGCTACCGGGAGTAAGGTTGAGCAGTTCTTC. Protein: CASSVATGSKVEQFF.

This chain connects TRBV5-1 to TRBJ2-2; no firm D call. CDR3 length: 12 residues. Germline CDR1 and CDR2: SGHRS and YFSETQ. Between the trimmed V and J ends, which lost 1 base and 4 bases, there was a span of 2 bases. CDR3 sequence reads: CASSLTTGELFF. The CDR3 nucleotides are TGCGCCAGCAGCTTGACCACCGGGGAGCTGTTTTTT.

CDR3 residues: CASSQTRLGEQYF. CDR3 in DNA: TGTGCCAGCTCACAGACAAGGCTTGGGGAGCAGTACTTC. The chain combines TRBV18 with TRBJ2-7; D remains unclear. V shed 4 bases and J shed 7 bases, with 14 bases lying between them. CDR1 is KGHSH, CDR2 LQKENI, per germline. The CDR3 length is 13 residues. The full variable domain, in which reference TRBV18 and TRBJ2-7 provide the parts outside the CDR3, is NAGVMQNPRHLVRRRGQEARLRCSPMKGHSHVYWYRQLPEEGLKFMVYLQKENIIDESGMPKERFSAEFPKEGPSILRIQQVVRGDSAAYFCASSQTRLGEQYFGPGTRLTVT.

DNA for the CDR3: TGTGCCAGCAGCCCTCTTCTTGGCAGGGGGAATTGGGAAGCTTTCTTT. It specifies CASSPLLGRGNWEAFF. The gene calls are TRBV7-9 and TRBJ1-1; 7 bases map to TRBD1. J was trimmed by 8 bases and V by 5 bases; bases with no gene match: 17. Per germline, CDR1 SEHNR and CDR2 FQNEAQ (reference sequence). There are 16 residues in the CDR3.

This chain uses TRBV5-1 with TRBJ2-1; TRBD1 matches at 9 bases. The CDR3 is 13 amino acids. Germline V CDR1 and CDR2: SGHRS, YFSETQ. J was trimmed by 5 bases and V by 4 bases; bases with no gene match: 1. CDR3 in amino acids: CASSRTGDNEQFF. Here the CDR3 DNA reads TGCGCCAGCAGCCGGACAGGGGACAATGAGCAGTTCTTC.

This sequence joins TRBV29-1 and TRBJ1-4; D is ambiguous. Per the germline V gene, CDR1 is SQVTM and CDR2 is ANQGSEA. CDR3 size: 12 residues. CDR3 coding DNA: TGCAGTGGAGGGTGGGGTAGCGAAAAACTGTTTTTT. It translates to CSGGWGSEKLFF.

The chain's CDR3 is CASSAEGPNEKLFF. The CDR3 nucleotides are TGTGCCAGCAGTGCCGAGGGACCGAATGAAAAACTGTTTTTT. This rearrangement joins TRBV6-5 to TRBJ1-4; D may be TRBD1 (5 bases). Germline V gene sequence: CDR1 MNHEY, CDR2 SVGAGI. The V gene lost 5 bases and the J gene lost 5 bases, with 12 bases spanning the gap. The CDR3 contains 14 residues.

The genes are TRBV11-2 and TRBJ2-6, with 7 bases that match TRBD1. V lost 4 bases to trimming and J lost 0 bases; unmatched junction nucleotides: 6. In germline, CDR1 is SGHAT, CDR2 FQNNGV. There are 17 residues in the CDR3. The CDR3 loop reads CASSSLRGPSGANVLTF. The CDR3, as DNA: TGTGCCAGCAGCTCCTTGAGGGGGCCCTCTGGGGCCAACGTCCTGACTTTC.

The rearrangement joins TRBV7-2 to TRBJ2-3, with D maybe TRBD1 (6 bases). Germline CDR1 is SGHTA and CDR2 is FQGNSA. CDR3 length: 17 residues. Trimming removed 3 bases from V and 1 base from J, with 17 bases in between. The CDR3: CASSFQWGPGGTDTQYF. The CDR3 nucleotides read TGTGCCAGCAGCTTCCAGTGGGGGCCCGGGGGCACAGATACGCAGTATTTT.

This rearrangement joins TRBV6-1 to TRBJ1-5; 7 positions match TRBD1. CDR1 and CDR2 from the germline V gene are MNHNS and SASEGT. V lost 8 bases and J lost 1; bases outside the gene matches: 8. This CDR3 has 15 residues. The CDR3 DNA sequence: TGTGCCAGCTCCAAGGGGACAGCGAGCAATCAGCCCCAGCATTTT. Amino acids: CASSKGTASNQPQHF.

The genes are TRBV2 and TRBJ2-1; D unresolved. The CDR3 is 11 amino acids. Trimming stripped 10 bases from V and 10 bases from J, with 14 bases between. The germline CDR1 and CDR2 sequences are SNHLY and FYNNEI. Here the CDR3 reads CANSPFGEQFF. CDR3 DNA sequence: TGTGCCAACAGCCCGTTCGGAGAGCAGTTCTTC. Using reference TRBV2 and TRBJ2-1 for the parts outside the CDR3, the full variable domain is EPEVTQTPSHQVTQMGQEVILRCVPISNHLYFYWYRQILGQKVEFLVSFYNNEISEKSEIFDDQFSVERPDGSNFTLKIRSTKLEDSAMYFCANSPFGEQFFGPGTRLTVL.

In this sample, this clone turned up once. This chain connects TRBV19 to TRBJ2-1, with TRBD2 matching 14 bases. The CDR3 is made up of 17 amino acids. The J segment lost 12 bases and the V segment lost 3 bases, leaving 13 bases of the junction unmatched. Germline CDR1 reads LNHDA; CDR2 reads SQIVND (reference sequence). The CDR3 nucleotides read TGTGCCAGTAGTATCTCCCCGGGACTAGCGGGAGAGGGCCGGCAGTTCTTC. This translates into CASSISPGLAGEGRQFF. Combining the CDR3 with reference TRBV19 and TRBJ2-1 gives the whole variable domain DGGITQSPKYLFRKEGQNVTLSCEQNLNHDAMYWYRQDPGQGLRLIYYSQIVNDFQKGDIAEGYSVSREKKESFPLTVTSAQKNPTAFYLCASSISPGLAGEGRQFFGPGTRLTVL.

The rearrangement joins TRBV5-8 to TRBJ2-5; unclear D gene. This CDR3 is 12 amino acids long. Trimming left V 2 bases short and J 3 bases short, with 5 bases between. Germline CDR1 is SGHTS and CDR2 is YDEGEE. The CDR3 DNA reads as TGTGCCAGCAGCTTCACCGAAGAGACCCAGTACTTC. Translated: CASSFTEETQYF. Full variable domain (outside the CDR3, taken from reference TRBV5-8 and TRBJ2-5): EAGVTQSPTHLIKTRGQQATLRCSPISGHTSVYWYQQALGLGLQFLLWYDEGEERNRGNFPPRFSGRQFPNYSSELNVNALELEDSALYLCASSFTEETQYFGPGTRLLVL.

The chain couples TRBV5-5 to TRBJ2-3; tentative D call: TRBD2 (6 bases). Germline V CDR1 and CDR2: SGHKS, YYEKEE (reference sequence). There are 14 residues in the CDR3. V was shortened by 2 bases and J by 2 bases, with 9 bases between the two germline ends. The CDR3 coding sequence is TGTGCCAGCAGCTTTTCGGACTACACAGATACGCAGTATTTT. Its protein product is CASSFSDYTDTQYF.

This clone was detected once. CDR3 sequence reads: CASRWARRRNEQFF. In DNA, the CDR3 is TGTGCCAGCCGGTGGGCACGCCGTCGAAATGAGCAGTTCTTC. This chain connects TRBV28 to TRBJ2-1, with D unclear. CDR3 length equals 14 residues. The V gene's germline CDR1 is MDHEN and CDR2 SYDVKM. V gave up 8 bases and J gave up 7 bases, with 18 bases separating them.

The rearrangement uses TRBV6-5 and TRBJ2-7; tentative D call: TRBD2 (7 bases). V dropped 10 bases and J dropped 1 base, with 14 bases sitting between them. This CDR3 contains 13 residues. CDR1 and CDR2 from the germline V gene are MNHEY and SVGAGI. The CDR3 coding sequence is TGTGCCACCTCAAGGGGGGGTTCCTACGAGCAGTACTTC. Translating it yields CATSRGGSYEQYF.